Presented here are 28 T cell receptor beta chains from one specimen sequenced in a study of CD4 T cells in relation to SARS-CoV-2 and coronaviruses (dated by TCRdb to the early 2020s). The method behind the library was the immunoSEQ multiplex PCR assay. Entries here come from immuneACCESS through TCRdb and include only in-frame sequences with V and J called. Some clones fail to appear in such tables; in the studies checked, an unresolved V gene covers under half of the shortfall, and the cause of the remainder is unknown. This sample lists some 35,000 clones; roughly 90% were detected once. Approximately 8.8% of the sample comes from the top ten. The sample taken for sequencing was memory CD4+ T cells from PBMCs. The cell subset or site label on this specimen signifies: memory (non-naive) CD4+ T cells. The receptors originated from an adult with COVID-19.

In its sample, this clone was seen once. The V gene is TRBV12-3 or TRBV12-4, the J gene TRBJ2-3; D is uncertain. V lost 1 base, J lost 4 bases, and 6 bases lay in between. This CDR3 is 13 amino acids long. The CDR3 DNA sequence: TGTGCCAGCAGTTTAGTCGCTTCAGATACGCAGTATTTT. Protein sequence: CASSLVASDTQYF.

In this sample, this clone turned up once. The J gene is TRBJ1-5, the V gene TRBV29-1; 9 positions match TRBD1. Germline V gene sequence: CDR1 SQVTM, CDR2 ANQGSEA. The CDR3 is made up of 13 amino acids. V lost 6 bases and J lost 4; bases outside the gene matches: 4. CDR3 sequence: CSVQGQGNQPQHF. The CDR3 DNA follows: TGCAGCGTGCAGGGACAGGGAAATCAGCCCCAGCATTTT.

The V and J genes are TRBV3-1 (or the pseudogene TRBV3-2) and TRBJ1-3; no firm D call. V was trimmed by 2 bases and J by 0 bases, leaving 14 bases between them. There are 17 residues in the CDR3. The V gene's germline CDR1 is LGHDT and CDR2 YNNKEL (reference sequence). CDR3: CASSQIPKLVSGNTIYF. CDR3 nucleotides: TGTGCCAGCAGCCAAATTCCCAAACTGGTCTCTGGAAACACCATATATTTT.

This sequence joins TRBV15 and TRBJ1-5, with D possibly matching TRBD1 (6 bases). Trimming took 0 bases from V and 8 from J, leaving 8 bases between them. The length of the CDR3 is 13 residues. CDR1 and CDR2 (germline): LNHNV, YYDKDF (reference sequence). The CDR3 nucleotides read TGTGCCACCAGCAGAGATCCAGGGGAGCCCCAGCATTTT. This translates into CATSRDPGEPQHF.

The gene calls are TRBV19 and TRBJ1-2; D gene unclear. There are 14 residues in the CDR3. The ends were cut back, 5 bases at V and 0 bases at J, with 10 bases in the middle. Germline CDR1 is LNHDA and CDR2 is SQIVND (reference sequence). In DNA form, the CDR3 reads TGTGCCAGTAGTGGGAGTTTAGCTAACTATGGCTACACCTTC. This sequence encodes CASSGSLANYGYTF.

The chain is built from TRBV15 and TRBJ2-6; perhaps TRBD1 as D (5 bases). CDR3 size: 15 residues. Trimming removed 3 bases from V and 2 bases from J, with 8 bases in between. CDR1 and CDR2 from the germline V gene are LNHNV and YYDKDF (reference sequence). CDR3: CATSSRAAGANVLTF. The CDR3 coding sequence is TGTGCCACCAGCAGCAGGGCGGCTGGGGCCAACGTCCTGACTTTC.

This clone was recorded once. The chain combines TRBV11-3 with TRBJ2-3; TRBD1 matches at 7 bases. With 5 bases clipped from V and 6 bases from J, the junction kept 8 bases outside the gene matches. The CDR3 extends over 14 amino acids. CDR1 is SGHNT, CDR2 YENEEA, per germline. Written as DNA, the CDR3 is TGTGCCAGCAGCAGCAGGGGGAAGTCCGATACGCAGTATTTT. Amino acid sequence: CASSSRGKSDTQYF.

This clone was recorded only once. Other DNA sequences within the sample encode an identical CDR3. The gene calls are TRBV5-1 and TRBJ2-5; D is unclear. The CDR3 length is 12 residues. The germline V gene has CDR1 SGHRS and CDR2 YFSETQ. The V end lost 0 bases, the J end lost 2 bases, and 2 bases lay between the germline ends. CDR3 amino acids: CASSLGQETQYF. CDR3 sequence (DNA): TGCGCCAGCAGCTTGGGGCAAGAGACCCAGTACTTC.

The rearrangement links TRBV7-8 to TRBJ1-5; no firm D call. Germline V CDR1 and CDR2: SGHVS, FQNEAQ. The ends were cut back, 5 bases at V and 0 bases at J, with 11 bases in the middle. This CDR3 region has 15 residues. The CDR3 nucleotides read TGTGCCAGCAGCCCAACACCGGGTAGCAATCAGCCCCAGCATTTT. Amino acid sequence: CASSPTPGSNQPQHF.

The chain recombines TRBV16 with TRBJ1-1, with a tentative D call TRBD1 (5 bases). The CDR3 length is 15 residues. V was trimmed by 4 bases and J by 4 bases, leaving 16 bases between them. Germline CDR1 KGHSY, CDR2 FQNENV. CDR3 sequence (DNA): TGTGCCAGCAGCCGAGGGGCCACAGTGGCCACTGAAGCTTTCTTT. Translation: CASSRGATVATEAFF.

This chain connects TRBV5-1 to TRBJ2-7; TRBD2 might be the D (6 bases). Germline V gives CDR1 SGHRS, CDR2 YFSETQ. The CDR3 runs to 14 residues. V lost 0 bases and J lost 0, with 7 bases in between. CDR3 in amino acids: CASSLAEGSYEQYF. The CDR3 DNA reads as TGCGCCAGCAGCTTGGCGGAGGGCTCCTACGAGCAGTACTTC.

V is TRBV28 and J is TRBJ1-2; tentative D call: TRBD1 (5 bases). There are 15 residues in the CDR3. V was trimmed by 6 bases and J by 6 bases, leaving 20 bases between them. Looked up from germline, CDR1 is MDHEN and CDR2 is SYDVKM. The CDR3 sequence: CASRRGGGSENGYTF. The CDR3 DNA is TGTGCCAGCAGAAGGGGTGGGGGGTCGGAGAATGGCTACACCTTC.

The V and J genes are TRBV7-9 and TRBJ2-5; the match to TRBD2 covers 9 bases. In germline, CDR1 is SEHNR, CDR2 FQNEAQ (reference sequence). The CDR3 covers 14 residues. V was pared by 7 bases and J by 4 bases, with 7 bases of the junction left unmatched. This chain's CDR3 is CASNQAGGSETQYF. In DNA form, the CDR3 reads TGTGCCAGCAACCAAGCGGGGGGCTCAGAGACCCAGTACTTC.

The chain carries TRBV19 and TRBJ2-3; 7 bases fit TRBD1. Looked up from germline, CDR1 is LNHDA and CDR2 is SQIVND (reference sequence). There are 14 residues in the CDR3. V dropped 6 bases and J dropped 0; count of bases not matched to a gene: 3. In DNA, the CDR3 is TGTGCCAGTAGGAGGGACAGAAGCACAGATACGCAGTATTTT. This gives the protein CASRRDRSTDTQYF. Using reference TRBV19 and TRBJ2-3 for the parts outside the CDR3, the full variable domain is DGGITQSPKYLFRKEGQNVTLSCEQNLNHDAMYWYRQDPGQGLRLIYYSQIVNDFQKGDIAEGYSVSREKKESFPLTVTSAQKNPTAFYLCASRRDRSTDTQYFGPGTRLTVL.

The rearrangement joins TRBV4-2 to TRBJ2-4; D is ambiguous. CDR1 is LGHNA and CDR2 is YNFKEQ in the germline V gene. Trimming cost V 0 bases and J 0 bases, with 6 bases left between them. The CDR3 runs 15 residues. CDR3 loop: CASSQDWIAKNIQYF. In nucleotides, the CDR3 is TGTGCCAGCAGCCAAGATTGGATAGCCAAAAACATTCAGTACTTC.

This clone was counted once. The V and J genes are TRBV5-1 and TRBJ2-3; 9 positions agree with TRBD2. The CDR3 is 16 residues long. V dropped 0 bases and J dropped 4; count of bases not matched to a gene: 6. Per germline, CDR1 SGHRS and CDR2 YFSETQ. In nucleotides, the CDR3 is TGCGCCAGCAGCTTGGACCCGCGGGGGGGCGCAGATACGCAGTATTTT. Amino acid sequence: CASSLDPRGGADTQYF.

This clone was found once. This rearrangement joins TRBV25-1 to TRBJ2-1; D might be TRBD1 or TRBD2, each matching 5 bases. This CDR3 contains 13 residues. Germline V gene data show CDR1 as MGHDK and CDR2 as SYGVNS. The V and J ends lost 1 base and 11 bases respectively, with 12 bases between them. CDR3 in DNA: TGTGCCAGCAGTGAATCGGGACGGACCAAGCAGTTCTTC. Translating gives CASSESGRTKQFF.

CDR3: CASSMTGTGNSPLHF. CDR3 in DNA: TGTGCCAGCAGCATGACAGGGACGGGAAATTCACCCCTCCACTTT. The chain is built from TRBV5-4 and TRBJ1-6; 7 bases fit TRBD1. V lost 4 bases to trimming and J lost 7 bases; unmatched junction nucleotides: 8. The CDR3 is 15 amino acids. From germline, CDR1 is SGHNT and CDR2 YYREEE (reference sequence).

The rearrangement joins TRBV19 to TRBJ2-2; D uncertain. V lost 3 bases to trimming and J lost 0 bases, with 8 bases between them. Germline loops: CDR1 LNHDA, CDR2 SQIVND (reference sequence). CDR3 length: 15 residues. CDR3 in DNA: TGTGCCAGTAGTATGTCTGGCGCGAACACCGGGGAGCTGTTTTTT. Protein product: CASSMSGANTGELFF.

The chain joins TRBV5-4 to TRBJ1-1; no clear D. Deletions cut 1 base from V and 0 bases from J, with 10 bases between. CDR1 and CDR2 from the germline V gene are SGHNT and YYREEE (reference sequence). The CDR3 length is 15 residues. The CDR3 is CASSLSGLMNTEAFF. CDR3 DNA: TGTGCCAGCAGCTTGTCTGGATTGATGAACACTGAAGCTTTCTTT.

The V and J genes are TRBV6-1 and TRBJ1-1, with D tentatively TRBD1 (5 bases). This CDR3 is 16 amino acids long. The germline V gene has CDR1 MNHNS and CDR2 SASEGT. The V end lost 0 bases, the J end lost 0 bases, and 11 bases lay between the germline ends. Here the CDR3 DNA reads TGTGCCAGCAGTGAAGCTGTCCGACAGTTGAACACTGAAGCTTTCTTT. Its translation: CASSEAVRQLNTEAFF.

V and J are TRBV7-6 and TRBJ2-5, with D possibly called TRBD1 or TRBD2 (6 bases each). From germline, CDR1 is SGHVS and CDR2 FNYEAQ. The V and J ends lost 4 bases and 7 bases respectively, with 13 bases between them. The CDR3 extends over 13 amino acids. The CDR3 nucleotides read TGTGCCAGCAGCTCCCTCGGGGGCGGGACCCAGTACTTC. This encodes CASSSLGGGTQYF.

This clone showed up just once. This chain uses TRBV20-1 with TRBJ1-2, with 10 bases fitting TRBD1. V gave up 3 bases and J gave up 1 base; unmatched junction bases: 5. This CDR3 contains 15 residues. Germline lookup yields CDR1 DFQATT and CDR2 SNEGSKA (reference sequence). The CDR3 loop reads CSASSGQGYNYGYTF. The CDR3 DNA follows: TGCAGTGCTAGTTCGGGACAGGGGTATAACTATGGCTACACCTTC.

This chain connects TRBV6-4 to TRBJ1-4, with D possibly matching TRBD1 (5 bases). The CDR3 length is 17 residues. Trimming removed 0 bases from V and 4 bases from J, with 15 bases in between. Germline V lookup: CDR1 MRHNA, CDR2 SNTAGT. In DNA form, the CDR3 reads TGTGCCAGCAGTGACTCGGTGGAGGGGTTCCTTAATGAAAAACTGTTTTTT. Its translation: CASSDSVEGFLNEKLFF.

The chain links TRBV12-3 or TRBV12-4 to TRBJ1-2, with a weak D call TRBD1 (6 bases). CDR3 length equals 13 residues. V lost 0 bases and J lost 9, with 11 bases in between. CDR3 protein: CASSLATGYSYTF. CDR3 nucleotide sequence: TGTGCCAGCAGTTTAGCGACAGGATATAGCTACACCTTC.

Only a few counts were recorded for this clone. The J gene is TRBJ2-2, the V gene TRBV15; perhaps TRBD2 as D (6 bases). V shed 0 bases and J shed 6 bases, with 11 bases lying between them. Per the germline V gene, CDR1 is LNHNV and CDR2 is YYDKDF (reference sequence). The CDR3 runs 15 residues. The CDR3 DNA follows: TGTGCCACCAGCAGAGACCCCGGAGGGGCCGGGGAGCTGTTTTTT. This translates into CATSRDPGGAGELFF.

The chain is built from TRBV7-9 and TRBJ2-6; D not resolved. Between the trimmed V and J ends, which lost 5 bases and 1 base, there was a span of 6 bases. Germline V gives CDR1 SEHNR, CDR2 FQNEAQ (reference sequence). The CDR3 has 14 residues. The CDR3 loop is CASSPPSGANVLTF. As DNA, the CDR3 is TGTGCCAGCAGCCCGCCTTCTGGGGCCAACGTCCTGACTTTC.

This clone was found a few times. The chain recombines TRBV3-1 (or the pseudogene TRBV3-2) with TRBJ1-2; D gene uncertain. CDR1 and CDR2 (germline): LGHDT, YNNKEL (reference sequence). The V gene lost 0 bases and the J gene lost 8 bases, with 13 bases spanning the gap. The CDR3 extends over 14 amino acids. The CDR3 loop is CASSQDRPSNGYTF. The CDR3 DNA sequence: TGTGCCAGCAGCCAAGATCGACCGAGCAACGGCTACACCTTC.